These 20 T cell receptor beta chains came from one sample sequenced in a study of breast tumors, draining lymph nodes, adjacent tissues. Breast cancer patients provided tissue from their axillary draining lymph nodes. MiXCR, run by TCRdb on the multiplex PCR reads, gives a single entry per CDR3 protein. The repertoire holds approximately 200,000 distinct CDR3 sequences, approximately 30% seen once, with more than 4% in the top ten. The sequencing input was axillary lymph node tissue. The receptors stem from a female donor with breast cancer. Some clones in this sample may be carry-over from other donors' samples.

The rearrangement links TRBV5-1 to TRBJ2-5; D uncertain. Germline V gene sequence: CDR1 SGHRS, CDR2 YFSETQ. The CDR3 covers 15 residues. Trimming stripped 0 bases from V and 2 bases from J, with 11 bases between. The CDR3 spells CASSLAVGGQETQYF. The DNA for the CDR3 is TGCGCCAGCAGCTTGGCCGTCGGCGGACAAGAGACCCAGTACTTC.

Only one count was recorded for this clonotype. The rearrangement joins TRBV7-2 to TRBJ2-5; 8 bases align to TRBD2. The length of the CDR3 is 15 residues. Germline CDR1 is SGHTA and CDR2 is FQGNSA. V trimming: 5 bases; J trimming: 5 bases; junction bases outside the gene matches: 10. CDR3 region: CASSPIAGTLETQYF. The CDR3 DNA reads TGTGCCAGCAGCCCAATAGCGGGGACCCTGGAGACCCAGTACTTC.

This clonotype was seen a few times. The chain joins TRBV5-1 to TRBJ1-1; D is unclear. Trimming removed 4 bases from V and 2 bases from J, with 15 bases in between. This CDR3 is 15 amino acids long. Germline CDR1 is SGHRS and CDR2 is YFSETQ. For the CDR3, the DNA is TGCGCCAGCAGCGCTCGTTCAGGAGAAAACACTGAAGCTTTCTTT. This codes for CASSARSGENTEAFF.

This clonotype was recorded many times. The rearrangement links TRBV19 to TRBJ2-1; 7 bases match TRBD1. The V and J ends lost 7 bases and 7 bases, in that order; junction bases with no gene match: 10. CDR1 and CDR2 (germline): LNHDA, SQIVND (reference sequence). The CDR3 is made up of 14 amino acids. The CDR3 reads CASTPHDRANEQFF. The DNA of the CDR3 is TGTGCCAGTACCCCCCACGACAGGGCTAATGAGCAGTTCTTC. The complete variable domain, with remaining parts taken from reference TRBV19 and TRBJ2-1, reads DGGITQSPKYLFRKEGQNVTLSCEQNLNHDAMYWYRQDPGQGLRLIYYSQIVNDFQKGDIAEGYSVSREKKESFPLTVTSAQKNPTAFYLCASTPHDRANEQFFGPGTRLTVL.

This clonotype has at least ten counts. J is TRBJ1-4 and V is TRBV6-6, with 9 bases that match TRBD1. The germline gives CDR1 MNHNY, CDR2 SVGAGI (reference sequence). The length of the CDR3 is 16 residues. Trimming took 2 bases from V and 7 from J; bases not matched to a gene: 8. The CDR3 reads CASSYTGQGAGEKLFF. CDR3 bases: TGTGCCAGCAGTTACACGGGACAGGGAGCAGGTGAAAAACTGTTTTTT.

Ten or more counts support this clonotype. The gene calls are TRBV28 and TRBJ1-6; TRBD1 might be the D (5 bases). The CDR3 is made up of 15 amino acids. The V gene lost 5 bases and the J gene lost 8 bases, with 16 bases spanning the gap. Germline V gene lookup returns CDR1 MDHEN and CDR2 SYDVKM. CDR3 nucleotide sequence: TGTGCCAGCAGTCCAGGGAGTCCACGGGATTCACCCCTCCACTTT. This encodes CASSPGSPRDSPLHF.

CDR3 amino acids: CASRRTGISPLHF. The CDR3 DNA reads TGTGCCAGCAGGCGGACAGGGATATCACCCCTCCACTTT. The rearrangement uses TRBV7-9 and TRBJ1-6; TRBD1 matches 8 bases. Germline CDR1 reads SEHNR; CDR2 reads FQNEAQ (reference sequence). The CDR3 has 13 residues. J gave up 10 bases and V 6 bases, and 5 bases lay outside the gene matches.

This clonotype was seen ten or more times. The chain employs TRBV6-2 or TRBV6-3 and TRBJ1-5, with D unresolved. Germline CDR1 reads MNHEY; CDR2 reads SVGEGT. The CDR3 spans 14 residues. V lost 0 bases and J 1 base, leaving 4 bases between the germline ends. Here the CDR3 reads CASSYSGSNQPQHF. DNA for the CDR3: TGTGCCAGCAGTTACTCAGGGAGCAATCAGCCCCAGCATTTT.

This clonotype was seen many times. The V call is TRBV2, the J call TRBJ2-3, with 11 bases aligning to TRBD2. V lost 7 bases, J lost 1 base, and 7 bases stayed unmatched. Per the germline V gene, CDR1 is SNHLY and CDR2 is FYNNEI. CDR3 length equals 16 residues. This CDR3 reads CASTILAGVGTDTQYF. The CDR3 nucleotides read TGTGCCAGCACAATACTAGCGGGAGTAGGCACAGATACGCAGTATTTT.

This clonotype was seen ten or more times. The chain carries TRBV7-3 and TRBJ2-3; 11 nucleotides align to TRBD2. This CDR3 is built from 16 residues. Looked up from germline, CDR1 is SGHTA and CDR2 is FQGTGA. V shed 1 base, J shed 5 bases, and the junction held 5 bases outside the gene matches. CDR3 region: CASSLNPSGGRDTQYF. The CDR3 region has the DNA TGTGCCAGCAGCTTAAATCCTAGCGGGGGGAGAGATACGCAGTATTTT.

This clonotype was seen only a few times. The chain employs TRBV27 and TRBJ2-3, with TRBD2 matching 10 bases. The CDR3 runs to 17 residues. With V trimmed by 2 bases and J by 1 base, 6 bases remained unmatched. Germline-derived CDR1 and CDR2 are MNHEY and SMNVEV (reference sequence). For the CDR3, the DNA is TGTGCCAGCAGTTTACGGCTAGCGGGAGTCGGCACAGATACGCAGTATTTT. This sequence encodes CASSLRLAGVGTDTQYF.

This clonotype was seen many times. The V gene is TRBV25-1, the J gene TRBJ1-5; the D gene is possibly TRBD1 (5 bases). The CDR3 runs 13 residues. V was clipped by 6 bases and J by 4 bases, with 10 bases between them. CDR1 and CDR2 from the germline V gene are MGHDK and SYGVNS. CDR3 in DNA: TGTGCCAGCAGGGCAGGGTATAATCAGCCCCAGCATTTT. Protein: CASRAGYNQPQHF.

V gene TRBV27 combines with J gene TRBJ2-7; D remains ambiguous. Germline CDR1 and CDR2: MNHEY and SMNVEV (reference sequence). Between the trimmed V and J ends, which lost 0 bases and 2 bases, there was a span of 5 bases. This CDR3 has 13 amino acids. CDR3 DNA sequence: TGTGCCAGCAGTTTATCGAGACCCTACGAGCAGTACTTC. This sequence encodes CASSLSRPYEQYF.

Ten or more counts support this clonotype. The chain combines TRBV5-1 with TRBJ1-6, with D maybe TRBD1 (5 bases). The CDR3 loop spans 16 amino acids. The V gene lost 4 bases and the J gene lost 7 bases, with 18 bases spanning the gap. Germline V CDR1 and CDR2: SGHRS, YFSETQ. CDR3 bases: TGCGCCAGCAGCAAAGAAGGACAAGGATCGAATTCACCCCTCCACTTT. Its protein is CASSKEGQGSNSPLHF. Based on the CDR3 plus reference TRBV5-1 and TRBJ1-6, the full variable domain is KAGVTQTPRYLIKTRGQQVTLSCSPISGHRSVSWYQQTPGQGLQFLFEYFSETQRNKGNFPGRFSGRQFSNSRSEMNVSTLELGDSALYLCASSKEGQGSNSPLHFGNGTRLTVT.

This clonotype has ten or more counts. A much larger clone lies one base from this, so it may be a read error. J is TRBJ1-6 and V is TRBV5-6; D gene unclear. This CDR3 has 15 residues. Looked up from germline, CDR1 is SGHDT and CDR2 is YYEEEE. The ends were cut back, 9 bases at V and 10 bases at J, with 23 bases in the middle. As DNA, the CDR3 is TGTGCCAACAGTCGCGGACTCCTAAGTTACTCACCCCTCCACTTT. It yields the protein CANSRGLLSYSPLHF.

The table lists this clonotype with many counts. The chain employs TRBV14 and TRBJ1-4; D not certain. This CDR3 spans 15 amino acids. Trimming stripped 1 base from V and 5 bases from J, with 11 bases between. Germline values: CDR1 SGHDN, CDR2 FVKESK. CDR3 bases: TGTGCCAGCAGCCAAGCTGGGATTTCGAATGAAAAACTGTTTTTT. Its translation: CASSQAGISNEKLFF.

This clonotype was observed at least ten times. The V call is TRBV9, the J call TRBJ1-3, with a possible D match to TRBD1 (5 bases). The CDR3 consists of 14 residues. With 3 bases removed from V and 0 bases from J, the gap between germline ends came to 7 bases. Germline V gives CDR1 SGDLS, CDR2 YYNGEE. CDR3 region: CASSAQGSGNTIYF. The CDR3 DNA is TGTGCCAGCAGCGCCCAGGGCTCTGGAAACACCATATATTTT.

This clonotype was seen repeatedly, ten times or more. The CDR3 DNA is TGTGCCAGCAGTTACCCCGGCAACAGGTTAGGTCAGCCCCAGCATTTT. This gives the protein CASSYPGNRLGQPQHF. The rearrangement uses TRBV28 and TRBJ1-5; the D gene is possibly TRBD1 (5 bases). CDR1 and CDR2 (germline): MDHEN, SYDVKM. CDR3 length equals 16 residues. V was clipped by 4 bases and J by 6 bases, with 19 bases between them.

This chain connects TRBV19 to TRBJ2-6, with D tentatively TRBD2 (5 bases). The germline V gene encodes CDR1 LNHDA and CDR2 SQIVND (reference sequence). CDR3 length: 18 residues. Between the trimmed V and J ends, which lost 2 bases and 0 bases, there was a span of 14 bases. The CDR3, as DNA: TGTGCCAGTAGTATACGGGGAGAGTCCTCCTCTGGGGCCAACGTCCTGACTTTC. Encoded protein: CASSIRGESSSGANVLTF.

In the case of this clonotype: The DNA is omitted, as the CDR3 cannot be located on it reliably, and the CDR3 follows TCRdb's listing. This chain uses TRBV2 with TRBJ2-5; TRBD2 is taken as the D call from the table, unchecked against the DNA. Germline V CDR1 and CDR2: SNHLY, FYNNEI. The CDR3 numbers 24 amino acids, ends counted. This CDR3 is CASTYLGSNYGYTFGSGMGETQYF.